These 2 T cell receptor beta chains originate from one sample sequenced in a study of blood T cell repertoires in COVID-19. Using immunoSEQ multiplex PCR, the repertoire was profiled, and TCRdb retains in-frame clones only, with some absent. The profile covers tens of thousands of clones, with about 85% appearing a single time and about 5.8% taken by the ten largest. Sequenced material: peripheral blood. These receptors all come from a man aged 55 to 70 with active or convalescent COVID-19.

The chain uses TRBV5-4 and TRBJ1-1; TRBD1 agrees at 10 bases. CDR1 SGHNT and CDR2 YYREEE come from the germline V gene (reference sequence). The CDR3 extends over 13 amino acids. With 3 bases clipped from V and 10 bases from J, the junction kept 6 bases outside the gene matches. The CDR3 sequence: CASSSTGQGRAFF. In nucleotides, the CDR3 is TGTGCCAGCAGCTCCACGGGACAGGGGAGAGCTTTCTTT.

The CDR3 DNA follows: TGTGCCAGCAGCTATTCAGCAACAGGGAATCAGCCCCAGCATTTT. Residues: CASSYSATGNQPQHF. This chain connects TRBV7-2 to TRBJ1-5, with a possible D match to TRBD1 (6 bases). V lost 4 bases and J 4 bases, leaving 14 bases between the germline ends. Germline-derived CDR1 and CDR2 are SGHTA and FQGNSA. The CDR3 has 15 residues. The full variable domain, rest sourced from reference TRBV7-2 and TRBJ1-5, is GAGVSQSPSNKVTEKGKDVELRCDPISGHTALYWYRQSLGQGLEFLIYFQGNSAPDKSGLPSDRFSAERTGGSVSTLTIQRTQQEDSAVYLCASSYSATGNQPQHFGDGTRLSIL.